This is a list of T cell receptor beta chains from one sample in a study of blood T cells in healthy people across ages. Each CDR3 protein is one row after TCRdb ran MiXCR on the 5' RACE reads. Of roughly 680,000 distinct CDR3 sequences in the sample, roughly 20% were seen once. Sequenced input: blood. These receptors all stem from a man between 65 and 85 years old in good health. Each CDR3 is given with its conserved first and last residue. A D gene is named only where the DNA matches it firmly. Clone size, where shown, is once, few, many, or a class for clones that have expanded.

D gene	V gene	J gene	clone size	CDR3 DNA	CDR3 protein
-	TRBV21-1	TRBJ2-1	few	TGTGCCAGCAGCAAAGGAAATAGCGGGAGGACGTCTGGTAATGAGCAGTTCTTC	CASSKGNSGRTSGNEQFF
-	TRBV6-1	TRBJ2-7	few	TGTGCCTGTCGGACCTACGAGCAGTACTTC	CACRTYEQYF
TRBD2	TRBV20-1	TRBJ2-5	few	TGCAGTGCTAGACGTGGAGGGACTAGCCTTCAGACCCAGTACTTC	CSARRGGTSLQTQYF
TRBD2	TRBV20-1	TRBJ2-7	few	TGCAGTGCCGGGACTAGCGGGAGCCACGAGCAGTACTTC	CSAGTSGSHEQYF
-	TRBV10-3	TRBJ2-5	-	TGTGCCATCAGTAGAGGGACCGGAGAGACCCAGTACTTC	CAISRGTGETQYF
-	TRBV7-9	TRBJ1-5	-	TGTGCCAGCAGCCCCGGACAGAGGGGGAGTAGCAATCAGCCCCAGCATTTT	CASSPGQRGSSNQPQHF
TRBD2	TRBV20-1	TRBJ2-7	-	TGCAGTGCTAGAGGGCGGAGCGGGATTTCCTACGAGCAGTACTTC	CSARGRSGISYEQYF
-	TRBV6-2/TRBV6-3	TRBJ2-3	-	TGTGCCAGCAGAGGCGGTGGGGGAGATACGCAGTATTTT	CASRGGGGDTQYF
TRBD2	TRBV7-2	TRBJ2-3	many	TGTGCCAGCAGCCCAGGGGCTAGCGGGACCATTGGTACGCAGTATTTT	CASSPGASGTIGTQYF
-	TRBV6-2/TRBV6-3	TRBJ2-1	-	TGTGCCAGCAGTCCCCTAGCCCAATTTCATGGAGCGCAGTTCTTC	CASSPLAQFHGAQFF
-	TRBV5-1	TRBJ2-1	-	TGCGCCAGCAGTTACCCCGGACGGGACGCAAAGAATGAGCAGTTCTTC	CASSYPGRDAKNEQFF
TRBD1	TRBV20-1	TRBJ1-2	few	TGCAGGACCCAGGGGGCGGAATATGGCTACACCTTC	CRTQGAEYGYTF
-	TRBV15	TRBJ2-5	many	TGTGCCACCAGCAGAGATTCAGAGACCCAGTACTTC	CATSRDSETQYF
TRBD2	TRBV10-3	TRBJ2-5	-	TGTGCCATCAGTCCACTAGCGGGAGGTGAGACCCAGTACTTC	CAISPLAGGETQYF
-	TRBV19	TRBJ2-2	-	TGTGCCAGTAGTGTGTGGGACCAAAGCACCGGGGAGCTGTTTTTT	CASSVWDQSTGELFF
-	TRBV28	TRBJ2-3	many	TGTGCCAGCAGTCCGCCTTCTAACACAGATACGCAGTATTTT	CASSPPSNTDTQYF
-	TRBV7-2	TRBJ2-2	many	TGTGCCAGCAGCTTAGCCCAGGGTGGCACCGGGGAGCTGTTTTTT	CASSLAQGGTGELFF
-	TRBV7-9	TRBJ1-2	-	TGTGCCAGCAGCCCCTCAACAAAGAACTATGGCTACACCTTC	CASSPSTKNYGYTF
TRBD2	TRBV12-5	TRBJ2-1	many	TGTGCTAGTGCCTGGCTAGCGGGAGAGGACAATGAGCAGTTCTTC	CASAWLAGEDNEQFF
-	TRBV28	TRBJ2-4	-	TGTGCCAGCAGTTCGTCACGGGACTCCAAAAACATTCAGTACTTC	CASSSSRDSKNIQYF
-	TRBV5-1	TRBJ2-3	once	TGCGCCAGCAGCTCGGGTACGGGACCCAGCACAGATACGCAGTATTTT	CASSSGTGPSTDTQYF
-	TRBV20-1	TRBJ2-3	few	TGCAGTGCGACCCGGGACATCACAGATACGCAGTATTTT	CSATRDITDTQYF
-	TRBV6-1	TRBJ2-5	few	TGTGCCAGCACTCTAAACCGGCACCAAGAGACCCAGTACTTC	CASTLNRHQETQYF
TRBD2	TRBV15	TRBJ2-2	few	TGTGCCACCAGCAGAGATCCCAGCGGGAGCACCGGGGAGCTGTTTTTT	CATSRDPSGSTGELFF
TRBD1	TRBV20-1	TRBJ2-7	many	TGCAGTGCTCGGAGCGGGACAGGGTTCTACGAGCAGTACTTC	CSARSGTGFYEQYF
TRBD1	TRBV20-1	TRBJ1-5	-	TGCAGTGCTAGGACTAATTACAGGGGAGGACAGCCCCAGCATTTT	CSARTNYRGGQPQHF
TRBD2	TRBV12-3/TRBV12-4	TRBJ2-1	-	TGTGCCAGCAGTTCCCGCGGGCGGGAGCACAATGAGCAGTTCTTC	CASSSRGREHNEQFF
-	TRBV11-1	TRBJ2-2	-	TGTGCCAGCAGCACCGACTGGGGAGCCACCGGGGAGCTGTTTTTT	CASSTDWGATGELFF
-	TRBV19	TRBJ1-4	-	TGTGCCAGTAGTATAGTGGGGAATGAAAAACTGTTTTTT	CASSIVGNEKLFF
TRBD1	TRBV29-1	TRBJ1-1	-	TGCAGCGTACATACAGGGGGAGGCACTGAAGCTTTCTTT	CSVHTGGGTEAFF
-	TRBV15	TRBJ2-5	-	TGTGCCACCAGCCCAGGAGACCAAGAGACCCAGTACTTC	CATSPGDQETQYF
-	TRBV20-1	TRBJ2-1	-	TGCAGCTCTCAGGGCCAAGGGGGCTACAATGAGCAGTTCTTC	CSSQGQGGYNEQFF
TRBD1	TRBV29-1	TRBJ2-5	few	TGCAGCGTTGAAGATCACGGACAGGGCTGGGAGACCCAGTACTTC	CSVEDHGQGWETQYF
-	TRBV24-1	TRBJ1-3	-	TGTGCCACCAGTGATGGGGCCACTACTGGAAACACCATATATTTT	CATSDGATTGNTIYF
TRBD2	TRBV20-1	TRBJ2-3	-	TGCAGTGCTAGATCACTGGCTAGCGGACGCACAGATACGCAGTATTTT	CSARSLASGRTDTQYF
TRBD1	TRBV5-1	TRBJ2-4	-	TGCGCCAGCAGCCCGACAGGGGTCGGCCCCAAAAACATTCAGTACTTC	CASSPTGVGPKNIQYF